Listed below are T cell receptor beta chains from one sample, sequenced in a study of response to subunit inactivated influenza vaccine. TCRdb redid the calling of the RT-PCR reads with MiXCR, one entry per CDR3 protein. Of about 170,000 distinct CDR3 sequences listed, approximately 12% are singletons. These data were likewise used in another study, on T cells expressing NK-cell markers.

The sample was CD8+ T cells sorted from PBMCs, taken 11 to 12 days after vaccination. Receptors were obtained from a man aged 45-65 years who received an inactivated influenza vaccine. The CDR3 runs from the conserved cysteine through the conserved F or W. The D gene is left open where the match is weak. Not every row has a clone size; where given, it reads once, few, many or a size class.

size: .; D: TRBD2; V: TRBV7-6; J: TRBJ2-5; DNA: TGTGCCAGCAGCTTAAAACTAGCGCAAGAGACCCAGTACTTC; CDR3: CASSLKLAQETQYF
size: few; D: .; V: TRBV4-1; J: TRBJ2-6; DNA: TGCGCCAGCAGCCAAGATCACACCTCTGGGGCCAACGTCCTGACTTTC; CDR3: CASSQDHTSGANVLTF
size: .; D: .; V: TRBV14; J: TRBJ2-1; DNA: TGTGCCAGCAGCTTAAGAGGGGCCGAGCAGTTCTTC; CDR3: CASSLRGAEQFF
size: few; D: .; V: TRBV11-2; J: TRBJ1-3; DNA: TGTGCCAGCAGCCAAAAGCGTTTCTCTGGAAACACCATATATTTT; CDR3: CASSQKRFSGNTIYF
size: .; D: TRBD2; V: TRBV5-1; J: TRBJ2-1; DNA: TGCGCCAGCAGCTTGCTGCTAGCGGGGGGGGCCAATGAGCAGTTCTTC; CDR3: CASSLLLAGGANEQFF
size: .; D: .; V: TRBV18; J: TRBJ2-2; DNA: TGTGCCAGCTCACCGGAGCCAGGGTCCGGGGAGCTGTTTTTT; CDR3: CASSPEPGSGELFF
size: few; D: TRBD2; V: TRBV11-2; J: TRBJ2-3; DNA: TGTGCCAGCAGCTTAGGGACTAGCGGGGCCCGCACAGATACGCAGTATTTT; CDR3: CASSLGTSGARTDTQYF
size: few; D: .; V: TRBV6-5; J: TRBJ2-2; DNA: TGTGCCAGCAGTTACTATAGAATAGCAGGGGTCGGGGAGCTGTTTTTT; CDR3: CASSYYRIAGVGELFF
size: many; D: .; V: TRBV14; J: TRBJ1-5; DNA: TGTGCCAGCAGCGAGGGGTTTCTACAGCCCCAGCATTTT; CDR3: CASSEGFLQPQHF
size: once; D: TRBD1; V: TRBV7-9; J: TRBJ1-3; DNA: TGTAGGTCCGGGACAGGGCTCGATGGCTCTGGAAACACCATATATTTC; CDR3: CRSGTGLDGSGNTIYF
size: few; D: .; V: TRBV2; J: TRBJ1-3; DNA: TGTGCCAGCAGCGGGAATACAGCCTTACTCTCTGGAAACACCATATATTTT; CDR3: CASSGNTALLSGNTIYF
size: few; D: .; V: TRBV2; J: TRBJ2-7; DNA: TGTGCCAGCAGTGGGGTGCAGTACTTC; CDR3: CASSGVQYF
size: many; D: .; V: TRBV4-3; J: TRBJ2-7; DNA: TGCGCCAGCAGCCAAGTGCTAGCGAGGGAGCAGTACTTC; CDR3: CASSQVLAREQYF
size: few; D: .; V: TRBV7-3; J: TRBJ2-2; DNA: TGTGCCAGCAGCTTGGAGGGCGGGGAGCTGTTTTTT; CDR3: CASSLEGGELFF
size: few; D: TRBD2; V: TRBV4-3; J: TRBJ2-3; DNA: TGCGCCAGCAGCCAAAGGGCTAGCGGGGGCACAGATACGCAGTATTTT; CDR3: CASSQRASGGTDTQYF
size: few; D: .; V: TRBV7-8; J: TRBJ2-7; DNA: TGTGCCAGCAGCTTCCAGGAGTCCTACGAGCAGTACTTC; CDR3: CASSFQESYEQYF
size: .; D: .; V: TRBV10-2; J: TRBJ1-5; DNA: TGCGCCAGCAGTACCGGACAGTTCAATCAGCCCCAGCATTTT; CDR3: CASSTGQFNQPQHF
size: few; D: TRBD2; V: TRBV11-2; J: TRBJ2-1; DNA: TGTGCCAGCAGCTTAGTGGGTTCGGGAGGCGCCTACAATGAGCAGTTCTTC; CDR3: CASSLVGSGGAYNEQFF
size: few; D: TRBD1; V: TRBV20-1; J: TRBJ2-1; DNA: TGCAGTGCTAGTGACCTGGGGACAGGGCGCGATGAGCAGTTCTTC; CDR3: CSASDLGTGRDEQFF
size: .; D: .; V: TRBV29-1; J: TRBJ1-4; DNA: TGCAGCGTTGAAAGGGATGAAAAACTGTTTTTT; CDR3: CSVERDEKLFF
size: .; D: .; V: TRBV10-3; J: TRBJ1-3; DNA: TGTGCCATCAGTGAGGTGGTAGAGACTGGAAACACCATATATTTT; CDR3: CAISEVVETGNTIYF
size: .; D: TRBD1; V: TRBV5-5; J: TRBJ1-6; DNA: TGTGCCAGCAGCCGGGACAGGGCCTATAATTCACCCCTCCACTTT; CDR3: CASSRDRAYNSPLHF
size: .; D: .; V: TRBV11-1; J: TRBJ2-5; DNA: TGTGCCAGCAGCTTGTTTTCGTTAGAGACCCAGTACTTC; CDR3: CASSLFSLETQYF
size: .; D: TRBD1; V: TRBV25-1; J: TRBJ1-6; DNA: TGTGCCAGCAGTGGCCGGGACAGGGTCCACTTT; CDR3: CASSGRDRVHF
size: .; D: .; V: TRBV15; J: TRBJ2-7; DNA: TGTGCCACCAGCAGAGGGGGCTCCGCCGTCGAGCAGTACTTC; CDR3: CATSRGGSAVEQYF
size: .; D: TRBD2; V: TRBV10-3; J: TRBJ2-7; DNA: TGTGCCATCCAAGGGCGGGAGGGTTCCTACGAGCAGTACTTC; CDR3: CAIQGREGSYEQYF
size: .; D: .; V: TRBV6-1; J: TRBJ2-1; DNA: TGTGCCAGCAGCATACTTTCCGGGTTCTACAATGAGCAGTTCTTC; CDR3: CASSILSGFYNEQFF
size: many; D: .; V: TRBV12-3/TRBV12-4; J: TRBJ2-1; DNA: TGTGCCAGCAGTTTCGGGACCCCGCGGTTCTTC; CDR3: CASSFGTPRFF
size: many; D: TRBD2; V: TRBV4-2; J: TRBJ2-1; DNA: TGTGCCAGCAGCCAAGAACTAGCGGGGCTCGGTGAGCAGTTCTTC; CDR3: CASSQELAGLGEQFF
size: few; D: .; V: TRBV4-1; J: TRBJ1-2; DNA: TGCGCCAGCAGCCAAGAGGGGGCCTCCCCCTATGGCTACACCTTC; CDR3: CASSQEGASPYGYTF
size: .; D: TRBD1; V: TRBV24-1; J: TRBJ2-1; DNA: TGTGCCTCAACAGGGGGCGCCGGCAATGAGCAGTTCTTC; CDR3: CASTGGAGNEQFF
size: many; D: TRBD2; V: TRBV29-1; J: TRBJ2-7; DNA: TGCAGCGTAGATTCCGGGAGGGCCAACGAGCAGTACTTC; CDR3: CSVDSGRANEQYF
size: few; D: .; V: TRBV7-2; J: TRBJ1-2; DNA: TGTGCCAGCAGCGCCCGGGACACTCTCTATGGCTACACCTTC; CDR3: CASSARDTLYGYTF
size: few; D: .; V: TRBV20-1; J: TRBJ2-1; DNA: TGCAGTGCCGAAACTCGGAATGAGCAGTTCTTC; CDR3: CSAETRNEQFF
size: .; D: .; V: TRBV6-5; J: TRBJ1-2; DNA: TGTGCCAGCAGTTACACGGACAAGACGGGCTACACCTTC; CDR3: CASSYTDKTGYTF